This is a list of T cell receptor beta chains from one sample in a study of T cells after posttransplantation cyclophosphamide. Here immunoSEQ multiplex PCR was the method, and the copy in TCRdb shows in-frame clones only, minus some. The table lists about 24,000 clones, with no singletons. Sequencing used PBMCs. These receptors were collected from a woman aged 45-60 years in good health, CMV-negative, and a related stem cell transplant donor. Both conserved end residues are part of each CDR3. A D gene is named only where the DNA matches it firmly. Clone size appears in some rows only: once, few, many, or a class for an expanded clone.

many	TRBV19	TRBJ2-3	TRBD2	CASTPTSGSRDTQYF	TGTGCCAGTACCCCTACTAGCGGGAGCAGAGATACGCAGTATTTT
many	TRBV28	TRBJ2-7	TRBD2	CASSSPGTSDYEQYF	TGTGCCAGCAGCTCACCCGGGACTAGCGACTACGAGCAGTACTTC
many	TRBV6-4	TRBJ2-2	TRBD1	CASSGTGDTGELFF	TGTGCCAGCAGTGGGACAGGGGACACCGGGGAGCTGTTTTTT
many	TRBV5-1	TRBJ2-3	NA	CASSPLTSTDTQYF	TGCGCCAGCAGCCCCCTGACTAGCACAGATACGCAGTATTTT
many	TRBV5-1	TRBJ2-3	NA	CASSLGTTNTDTQYF	TGCGCCAGCAGCTTGGGGACTACAAACACAGATACGCAGTATTTT
many	TRBV28	TRBJ2-7	TRBD1	CASRTSGTGTYEQYF	TGTGCCAGCAGGACCTCCGGGACAGGGACCTACGAGCAGTACTTC
many	TRBV5-5	TRBJ1-5	NA	CASSSGSAGRANQPQHF	TGTGCCAGCAGCTCCGGGTCGGCAGGGAGGGCCAATCAGCCCCAGCATTTT
many	TRBV9	TRBJ2-6	TRBD1	CASSGLTGGFSGANVLTF	TGTGCCAGCAGCGGGTTGACAGGGGGCTTCTCTGGGGCCAACGTCCTGACTTTC
many	TRBV5-1	TRBJ2-1	TRBD2	CASSRKGTSGYNEQFF	TGCGCCAGCAGCCGGAAAGGGACTAGCGGTTACAATGAGCAGTTCTTC
many	TRBV25-1	TRBJ2-7	TRBD2	CASTFRGGYEQYF	TGTGCCAGCACTTTCCGGGGGGGCTACGAGCAGTACTTC
many	TRBV4-2	TRBJ2-5	TRBD1	CASSQGTGGPPQETQYF	TGTGCCAGCAGCCAAGGGACAGGGGGACCCCCCCAAGAGACCCAGTACTTC
many	TRBV15	TRBJ2-1	TRBD2	CATSREGTSGLNNEQFF	TGTGCCACCAGCAGAGAGGGGACTAGCGGGTTGAACAATGAGCAGTTCTTC
many	TRBV5-5	TRBJ1-6	NA	CASSLGPERNSPLHF	TGTGCCAGCAGCTTGGGTCCCGAGAGGAATTCACCCCTCCACTTT
many	TRBV27	TRBJ1-1	NA	CASSLRQAQSEAFF	TGTGCCAGCAGTTTAAGGCAGGCCCAGTCTGAAGCTTTCTTT
many	TRBV27	TRBJ1-5	TRBD1	CASRREAQGNQPQHF	TGTGCCAGCAGAAGAGAGGCACAGGGGAATCAGCCCCAGCATTTT
many	TRBV18	TRBJ1-4	NA	CASSPLRTDNEKLFF	TGTGCCAGCTCACCGCTAAGGACAGACAATGAAAAACTGTTTTTT
many	TRBV12-5	TRBJ2-3	NA	CASGLGIEADTQYF	TGTGCTAGTGGTTTGGGCATCGAGGCAGATACGCAGTATTTT
many	TRBV4-1	TRBJ1-5	TRBD1	CASSQQGVQPQHF	TGCGCCAGCAGCCAACAGGGGGTTCAGCCCCAGCATTTT
many	TRBV19	TRBJ2-7	TRBD2	CASSHGTRGSEQYF	TGTGCCAGTAGCCACGGGACTAGAGGCTCCGAGCAGTACTTC
many	TRBV7-3	TRBJ2-2	TRBD2	CASSLRGTSETGELFF	TGTGCCAGCAGCTTGAGGGGGACTAGCGAGACCGGGGAGCTGTTTTTT
many	TRBV15	TRBJ1-6	TRBD1	CATSRDRGYSPLHF	TGTGCCACCAGCAGGGACAGGGGTTATTCACCCCTCCACTTT
medium-sized	TRBV5-1	TRBJ2-1	NA	CASSVGGVYNEQFF	TGCGCCAGCAGCGTTGGCGGGGTCTACAATGAGCAGTTCTTC
many	TRBV10-2	TRBJ2-3	TRBD2	CASSESGGGNTDTQYF	TGCGCCAGCAGTGAGTCCGGCGGGGGGAACACAGATACGCAGTATTTT
many	TRBV19	TRBJ1-5	NA	CASSDIPRSVEPQHF	TGTGCCAGTAGCGATATACCCAGGTCCGTAGAGCCCCAGCATTTT
many	TRBV27	TRBJ2-7	TRBD1	CASSPGQAYEQYF	TGTGCCAGCAGTCCGGGACAGGCTTACGAGCAGTACTTC
many	TRBV4-3	TRBJ2-2	TRBD1	CASSPHRGKNGELFF	TGCGCCAGCAGCCCCCACAGGGGGAAAAACGGGGAGCTGTTTTTT
few	TRBV18	TRBJ2-3	TRBD1	CASSPPDRGASTDTQYF	TGTGCCAGCTCACCACCGGACAGGGGGGCTAGCACAGATACGCAGTATTTT
many	TRBV14	TRBJ2-7	TRBD2	CASSHYLAGALEEQYF	TGTGCCAGCAGCCATTATCTAGCGGGAGCTTTAGAAGAGCAGTACTTC
many	TRBV4-1	TRBJ2-2	TRBD2	CASSRTSGSGTGELFF	TGCGCCAGCAGCCGGACTAGCGGGAGTGGGACCGGGGAGCTGTTTTTT
many	TRBV6-5	TRBJ1-1	NA	CASSRRGTEAFF	TGTGCCAGCAGCCGGAGAGGAACTGAAGCTTTCTTT
many	TRBV5-4	TRBJ2-2	NA	CASSLDLANTGELFF	TGTGCCAGCAGCTTGGATCTAGCGAACACCGGGGAGCTGTTTTTT
many	TRBV7-7	TRBJ2-5	NA	CASSALGGAETQYF	TGTGCCAGCAGCGCACTTGGGGGCGCAGAGACCCAGTACTTC
NA	TRBV9	TRBJ2-7	NA	CASSVATTSRYEQYF	TGTGCCAGCAGCGTAGCGACCACCTCTAGGTACGAGCAGTACTTC
many	TRBV30	TRBJ2-1	NA	CAWSPYNPTRNEQFF	TGTGCCTGGAGTCCCTACAATCCGACTAGGAACGAGCAGTTCTTC
many	TRBV4-3	TRBJ2-2	NA	CASSQVTGRGELFF	TGCGCCAGCAGCCAAGTGACAGGGAGGGGGGAGCTGTTTTTT
many	TRBV5-1	TRBJ2-1	TRBD2	CASSFGGGSYNEQFF	TGCGCCAGCAGCTTCGGGGGGGGCTCCTACAATGAGCAGTTCTTC
many	TRBV18	TRBJ1-1	NA	CASSPPRGSTEAFF	TGTGCCAGCTCACCCCCACGGGGATCCACTGAAGCTTTCTTT
many	TRBV27	TRBJ2-1	TRBD1	CASSPWTGGSNEQFF	TGTGCCAGCAGTCCCTGGACAGGGGGCTCGAATGAGCAGTTCTTC
many	TRBV27	TRBJ2-1	NA	CASSFRVPYNEQFF	TGTGCCAGCAGTTTCAGGGTTCCCTACAATGAGCAGTTCTTC
many	TRBV9	TRBJ2-7	TRBD2	CASSVGLAGGEQYF	TGTGCCAGCAGCGTTGGACTAGCGGGAGGCGAGCAGTACTTC
many	TRBV9	TRBJ2-2	NA	CASSGELNTGELFF	TGTGCCAGCAGCGGAGAACTGAACACCGGGGAGCTGTTTTTT
medium-sized	TRBV4-2	TRBJ2-3	TRBD2	CASSQGEGNTDTQYF	TGTGCCAGCAGCCAAGGGGAGGGAAACACAGATACGCAGTATTTT
many	TRBV9	TRBJ2-5	NA	CASSVAETQYF	TGTGCCAGCAGCGTAGCTGAGACCCAGTACTTC
many	TRBV18	TRBJ1-1	TRBD1	CASSPTTGDTEAFF	TGTGCCAGCTCACCGACGACAGGGGACACTGAAGCTTTCTTT
many	TRBV6-1	TRBJ1-3	TRBD1	CASSEVPGTGPGGSSGNTIYF	TGTGCCAGCAGTGAAGTTCCAGGGACAGGGCCTGGGGGGAGCTCTGGAAACACCATATATTTT
many	TRBV6-4	TRBJ2-3	NA	CASSDSAGSTDTQYF	TGTGCCAGCAGTGACTCGGCGGGAAGCACAGATACGCAGTATTTT
many	TRBV7-9	TRBJ1-1	NA	CASSWRGYTEAFF	TGTGCCAGCAGCTGGAGGGGTTACACTGAAGCTTTCTTT
many	TRBV6-1	TRBJ1-2	TRBD1	CAFSGQTYGYTF	TGTGCCTTTTCGGGACAGACTTATGGCTACACCTTC
many	TRBV6-5	TRBJ2-7	NA	CASSYSIASSYEQYF	TGTGCCAGCAGTTACTCGATTGCCAGTTCCTACGAGCAGTACTTC
many	TRBV6-1	TRBJ1-5	NA	CASADSLKNQPQHF	TGTGCCAGCGCGGACAGCTTGAAAAATCAGCCCCAGCATTTT
many	TRBV11-1	TRBJ2-7	NA	CASSDPGTQYEQYF	TGTGCCAGCAGCGATCCCGGGACACAGTACGAGCAGTACTTC
many	TRBV7-2	TRBJ2-7	NA	CASSSPGEAYEQYF	TGTGCCAGCAGCTCCCCGGGGGAAGCCTACGAGCAGTACTTC
many	TRBV5-6	TRBJ2-2	TRBD2	CASSLGLAGGPGTGELFF	TGTGCCAGCAGCTTGGGACTAGCGGGAGGGCCGGGCACCGGGGAGCTGTTTTTT
few	TRBV30	TRBJ1-6	TRBD1	CAWSPPGTGASPLHF	TGTGCCTGGAGTCCGCCCGGGACAGGGGCTTCACCCCTCCACTTT
many	TRBV7-9	TRBJ2-2	TRBD2	CASSFTSGRVIGELFF	TGTGCCAGCAGCTTCACTAGCGGGAGAGTAATCGGGGAGCTGTTTTTT